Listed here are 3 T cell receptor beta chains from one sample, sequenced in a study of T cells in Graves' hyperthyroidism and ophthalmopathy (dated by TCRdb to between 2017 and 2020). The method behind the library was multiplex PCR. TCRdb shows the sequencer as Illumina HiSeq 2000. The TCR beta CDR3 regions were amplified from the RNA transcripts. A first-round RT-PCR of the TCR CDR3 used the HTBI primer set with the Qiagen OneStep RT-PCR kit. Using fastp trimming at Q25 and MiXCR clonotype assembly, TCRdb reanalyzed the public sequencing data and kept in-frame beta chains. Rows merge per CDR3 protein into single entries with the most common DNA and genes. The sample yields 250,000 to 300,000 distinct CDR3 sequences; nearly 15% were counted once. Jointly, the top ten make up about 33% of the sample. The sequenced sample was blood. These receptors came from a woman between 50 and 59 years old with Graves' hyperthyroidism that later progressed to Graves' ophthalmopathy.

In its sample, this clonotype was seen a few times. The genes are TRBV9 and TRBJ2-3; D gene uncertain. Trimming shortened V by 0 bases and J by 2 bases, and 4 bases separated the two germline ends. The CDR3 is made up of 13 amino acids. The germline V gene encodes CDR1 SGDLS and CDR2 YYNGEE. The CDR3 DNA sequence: TGTGCCAGCAGCGTAGGCCTCACAGATACGCAGTATTTT. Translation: CASSVGLTDTQYF.

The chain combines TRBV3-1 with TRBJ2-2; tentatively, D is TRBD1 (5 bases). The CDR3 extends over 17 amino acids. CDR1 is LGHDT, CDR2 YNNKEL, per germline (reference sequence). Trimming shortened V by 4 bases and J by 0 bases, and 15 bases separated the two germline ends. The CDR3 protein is CASSRAWGRSNTGELFF. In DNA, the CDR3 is TGTGCCAGCAGCCGCGCCTGGGGCAGATCGAACACCGGGGAGCTGTTTTTT.

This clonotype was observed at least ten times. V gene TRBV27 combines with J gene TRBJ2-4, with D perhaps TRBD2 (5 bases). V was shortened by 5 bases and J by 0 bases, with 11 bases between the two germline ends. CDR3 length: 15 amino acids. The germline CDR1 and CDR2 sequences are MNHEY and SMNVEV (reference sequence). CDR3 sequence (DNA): TGTGCCAGCAGTGAGCGGACCCTAGCCAAAAACATTCAGTACTTC. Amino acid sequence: CASSERTLAKNIQYF.